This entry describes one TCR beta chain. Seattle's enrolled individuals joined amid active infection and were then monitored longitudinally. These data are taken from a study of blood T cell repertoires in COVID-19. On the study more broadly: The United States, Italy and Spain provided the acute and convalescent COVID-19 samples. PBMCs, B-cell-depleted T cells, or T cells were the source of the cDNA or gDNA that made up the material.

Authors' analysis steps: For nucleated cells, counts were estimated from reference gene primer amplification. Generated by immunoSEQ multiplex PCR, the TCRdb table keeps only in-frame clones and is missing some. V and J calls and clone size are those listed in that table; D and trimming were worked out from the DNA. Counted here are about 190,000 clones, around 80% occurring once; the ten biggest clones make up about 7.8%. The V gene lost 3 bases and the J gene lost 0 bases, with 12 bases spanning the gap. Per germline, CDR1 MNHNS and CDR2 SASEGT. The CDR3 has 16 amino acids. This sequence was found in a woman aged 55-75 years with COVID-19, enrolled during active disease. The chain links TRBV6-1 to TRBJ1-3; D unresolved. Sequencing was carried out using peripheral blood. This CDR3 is CASSEYGRTSGNTIYF. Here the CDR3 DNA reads TGTGCCAGCAGTGAGTATGGGAGAACCTCTGGAAACACCATATATTTT.